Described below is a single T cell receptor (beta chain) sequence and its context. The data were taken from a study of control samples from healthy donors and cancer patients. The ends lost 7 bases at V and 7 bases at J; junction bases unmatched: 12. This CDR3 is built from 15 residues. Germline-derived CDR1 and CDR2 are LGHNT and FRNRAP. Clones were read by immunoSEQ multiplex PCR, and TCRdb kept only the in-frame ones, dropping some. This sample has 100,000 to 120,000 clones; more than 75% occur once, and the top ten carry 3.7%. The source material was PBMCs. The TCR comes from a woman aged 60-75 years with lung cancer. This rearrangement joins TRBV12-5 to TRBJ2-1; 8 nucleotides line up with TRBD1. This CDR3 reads CASAKPPDRGNEQFF. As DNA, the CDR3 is TGTGCTAGTGCCAAGCCCCCAGACAGGGGTAATGAGCAGTTCTTC. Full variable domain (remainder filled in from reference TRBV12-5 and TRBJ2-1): DARVTQTPRHKVTEMGQEVTMRCQPILGHNTVFWYRQTMMQGLELLAYFRNRAPLDDSGMPKDRFSAEMPDATLATLKIQPSEPRDSAVYFCASAKPPDRGNEQFFGPGTRLTVL.